This passage covers 3 T cell receptor beta chains from one sample sequenced in a study of cytomegalovirus exposure and HLA in healthy donors. Primers included in the PCR were 60 Vbeta and 13 Jbeta primers. Sequencing used immunoSEQ multiplex PCR; TCRdb keeps in-frame clones, though not all of them. The profile shows 95,000 to 150,000 clones, about three quarters of them singletons. What was sequenced was PBMCs. These TCRs come from a man between 60 and 70 years old in good health and CMV-seropositive.

The rearrangement joins TRBV11-2 to TRBJ2-1, with 8 positions matching TRBD2. Trimming removed 1 base from V and 4 bases from J; junction bases left unmatched: 3. The CDR3 sequence is 15 residues long. Germline-derived CDR1 and CDR2 are SGHAT and FQNNGV. The CDR3 loop reads CASSLGSGGYNEQFF. In DNA, the CDR3 is TGTGCCAGCAGCTTAGGCAGCGGGGGATACAATGAGCAGTTCTTC.

This sequence joins TRBV6-5 and TRBJ2-7; TRBD1 is a possible D gene (6 bases). Germline CDR1 MNHEY, CDR2 SVGAGI. The CDR3 length is 16 residues. Trimming shortened V by 2 bases and J by 6 bases, and 20 bases separated the two germline ends. Written as DNA, the CDR3 is TGTGCCAGCAGTTACCGCCCTCAGGGGCGCCTGGCCGAGCAGTACTTC. Translated: CASSYRPQGRLAEQYF.

J is TRBJ2-1 and V is TRBV5-1; tentatively, D is TRBD1 (5 bases). Trimming shortened V by 4 bases and J by 5 bases, and 16 bases separated the two germline ends. This CDR3 spans 15 amino acids. The V gene's germline CDR1 is SGHRS and CDR2 YFSETQ. The CDR3 loop is CASSPDRRRDNEQFF. In nucleotides, the CDR3 is TGCGCCAGCAGCCCTGACAGACGCCGGGACAATGAGCAGTTCTTC.